This entry concerns a single TCR beta chain. The target antigen is unknown. The TCR beta CDR3 regions underwent amplification using RNA transcripts as the source. Researchers ran a first-round RT-PCR on the TCR CDR3 using the HTBI primer set. TCRdb ran MiXCR on the multiplex PCR reads and lists one entry per CDR3 protein. Among around 610,000 distinct CDR3 sequences, roughly 15% were seen once, and the ten largest hold around 4.1%. This entry belongs to a study of T cells in Graves' hyperthyroidism and ophthalmopathy. General observations from the study: Before onset, by a median of about seven months, the model predicted ophthalmopathy. In the analysis, a 13 V-J model separated ophthalmopathy from stable hyperthyroidism.

The CDR3 runs 14 residues. Per the germline V gene, CDR1 is MDHEN and CDR2 is SYDVKM. V lost 3 bases, J lost 5 bases, and 14 bases lay in between. Clinical symptoms, serum thyroxine and TRAb, thyroid ultrasound and orbital computed tomography were used for the diagnoses. Sequencing was carried out using blood. V gene TRBV28 combines with J gene TRBJ2-7; D call uncertain. This clonotype originated in a woman aged 40-49 years with Graves' ophthalmopathy. Here the CDR3 DNA reads TGTGCCAGCAGTTTCTCAAGAGGTCGGCACGAGCAGTACTTC. Protein product: CASSFSRGRHEQYF.